Reported below is one T cell receptor beta chain. The assay was immunoSEQ multiplex PCR, and TCRdb's table has in-frame clones only and misses some. In the table there are 150,000 or so clones, over 80% of which are singletons. Germline V CDR1 and CDR2: ENHRY, SYGVKD. V lost 6 bases to trimming and J lost 3 bases, with 6 bases between them. This CDR3 has 12 amino acids. The source of the sample is a study of control samples from healthy donors and cancer patients. The source material was blood. This chain joins TRBV10-3 and TRBJ1-5; no clear D. The TCR was taken from a woman in her forties or fifties in good health. CDR3 region: CAIRQDNQPQHF. The CDR3 nucleotides are TGTGCCATCAGGCAGGACAATCAGCCCCAGCATTTT.